This entry lists 10 T cell receptor beta chains sequenced from one sample in a study of regulatory T cells in long-lasting Graves disease. Arm-PCR of CDR3 regions and iRepertoire HTBI primers were used to build TCR beta libraries. TCRdb fed the multiplex PCR reads into MiXCR, producing one record per CDR3 protein. The sample shows about 620,000 distinct CDR3 sequences, under 20% of them seen only once. The time point: newly diagnosed GD, antithyroid drugs for less than 3 months. Generation of the TCR library employed RNA extracted from PBMCs. Separately, the same data were catalogued under a study of T cells in Graves' hyperthyroidism and ophthalmopathy.

Here the sequenced sample was peripheral blood mononuclear cells (PBMCs), taken at new diagnosis, from a patient treated with antithyroid drugs. The origin of the receptors is a woman aged 25-40 years with Graves disease.

V is TRBV9 and J is TRBJ1-3, with TRBD1 identical over 9 bases. There are 16 residues in the CDR3. CDR1 is SGDLS and CDR2 is YYNGEE in the germline V gene. V shed 4 bases, J shed 0 bases, and the junction held 5 bases outside the gene matches. The CDR3 here is CASSYGTGSSGNTIYF. CDR3 bases: TGTGCCAGCAGCTATGGGACAGGGTCCTCTGGAAACACCATATATTTT.

The sample holds a few counts of this clonotype. The J gene is TRBJ1-5, the V gene TRBV4-1; 7 bases map to TRBD1. Trimming at V came to 5 bases and at J to 4 bases, leaving 11 bases not matched to a gene. Germline CDR1 MGHRA, CDR2 YSYEKL. The CDR3 has 16 amino acids. CDR3 loop: CASSKMGQGDNQPQHF. The CDR3 DNA is TGCGCCAGCAGCAAAATGGGGCAGGGGGATAATCAGCCCCAGCATTTT.

This clonotype has only a few counts. This sequence joins TRBV3-1 and TRBJ2-1, with 10 bases lining up with TRBD2. Germline CDR1 LGHDT, CDR2 YNNKEL (reference sequence). The CDR3 is 17 amino acids. The trim removed 0 bases at V and 2 bases at J, leaving 4 bases unmatched. The CDR3 DNA reads TGTGCCAGCAGCCAAGAAGGAGGACTAGCGGCCTACAATGAGCAGTTCTTC. Its translation is CASSQEGGLAAYNEQFF.

Concerning this clonotype itself: As the CDR3 is not closed by the conserved phenylalanine or tryptophan, this likely results from a read error. The V gene is TRBV27, the J gene TRBJ2-7, with 8 bases matching TRBD1. The CDR3 totals 16 residues. Trimming removed 5 bases from V and 4 bases from J; junction bases left unmatched: 13. Germline V gives CDR1 MNHEY, CDR2 SMNVEV (reference sequence). DNA of the CDR3: TGTGCCAGCAGTCCGGACCCTGGCAGGGGGCCTTACGAGCAGTACTCC. Its protein is CASSPDPGRGPYEQYS.

Details on this clonotype: A read error is likely, as this CDR3 ends without the conserved phenylalanine or tryptophan. The J gene is TRBJ1-1, the V gene TRBV7-9, with D unclear. Trimming pared 2 bases from V and 1 base from J, leaving 5 bases between. The CDR3 sequence is 13 residues long. Germline CDR1 SEHNR, CDR2 FQNEAQ (reference sequence). CDR3 loop: CASSLYGNTEAFS. CDR3 nucleotides: TGTGCCAGCAGCTTATATGGGAACACTGAAGCTTTCTCT.

This clonotype appeared many times. The chain joins TRBV18 to TRBJ1-5; 7 nucleotides agree with TRBD1. V was clipped by 5 bases and J by 5 bases; unmatched bases: 6. Germline loops: CDR1 KGHSH, CDR2 LQKENI. This CDR3 contains 14 residues. In nucleotides, the CDR3 is TGTGCCAGCTCAGCGGGACAGAACGATCAGCCCCAGCATTTT. This gives the protein CASSAGQNDQPQHF.

This clonotype was counted between two and nine times. CDR3 in amino acids: CSATHGAGEINEQFF. CDR3 in DNA: TGCAGTGCTACCCATGGGGCGGGAGAGATAAATGAGCAGTTCTTC. The rearrangement joins TRBV20-1 to TRBJ2-1; the match to TRBD2 covers 7 bases. After removal of 4 bases from V and 7 bases from J, the junction contained 13 bases not matched to a gene. This CDR3 region has 15 residues. Germline CDR1 DFQATT, CDR2 SNEGSKA (reference sequence).

The rearrangement joins TRBV24-1 to TRBJ1-2; the D gene is possibly TRBD1 (6 bases). V was trimmed by 2 bases and J by 14 bases, leaving 17 bases between them. This CDR3 is 13 amino acids long. Germline V lookup: CDR1 KGHDR, CDR2 SFDVKD. CDR3 loop: CATSDSKLDSFTF. DNA for the CDR3: TGTGCCACCAGTGATTCAAAACTGGACAGTTTTACCTTC.

This clonotype was recorded at least ten times. The chain links TRBV24-1 to TRBJ2-7; 10 positions agree with TRBD1. CDR1 KGHDR and CDR2 SFDVKD come from the germline V gene. CDR3 size: 15 residues. Unmatched junction bases numbered 3, after V lost 3 bases and J lost 2 bases. As DNA, the CDR3 is TGTGCCACCAGTGATACGGGACAGGGGACCTACGAGCAGTACTTC. It codes for CATSDTGQGTYEQYF.

About this clonotype: This may stem from a read error, because a much larger clone lies one nucleotide away. This chain uses TRBV11-2 with TRBJ2-1; tentatively, D is TRBD2 (6 bases). Trimming cost V 1 base and J 10 bases, with 17 bases left between them. Germline lookup yields CDR1 SGHAT and CDR2 FQNNGV. This CDR3 region has 15 residues. The CDR3 loop is CASSLAPGGTYEQFF. Written as DNA, the CDR3 is TGTGCCAGCAGCTTAGCCCCGGGCGGGACCTACGAGCAGTTCTTC.